One sample yielded the 3 T cell receptor beta chains listed below, sequenced in a study of T cells in Graves' hyperthyroidism and ophthalmopathy. The TCR beta CDR3 regions underwent amplification using RNA transcripts as the source. An initial round of RT-PCR targeting the TCR CDR3 relied on the HTBI primer set. TCRdb independently ran MiXCR on the multiplex PCR reads; one entry per CDR3 protein. The table includes roughly 380,000 distinct CDR3 sequences, about 15% detected once. The sample was blood. The origin of the receptors is a woman aged 60-75 years with Graves' hyperthyroidism.

The rearrangement links TRBV5-1 to TRBJ1-6; D gene unclear. The CDR3 length is 16 residues. Deletions cut 0 bases from V and 9 bases from J, with 16 bases between. From germline, CDR1 is SGHRS and CDR2 YFSETQ. CDR3 coding DNA: TGCGCCAGCAGCTTGGCTGGAATGGGGTTTGGTTCACCCCTCCACTTT. Residues: CASSLAGMGFGSPLHF.

This clonotype was observed at least ten times. The gene calls are TRBV19 and TRBJ2-1, with TRBD2 matching 8 bases. Per the germline V gene, CDR1 is LNHDA and CDR2 is SQIVND (reference sequence). This CDR3 spans 15 amino acids. V lost 7 bases and J lost 4; bases outside the gene matches: 9. The CDR3 sequence is CASKLNGRGYNEQFF. DNA of the CDR3: TGTGCCAGTAAGCTTAACGGGAGGGGTTACAATGAGCAGTTCTTC.

The chain joins TRBV29-1 to TRBJ2-1; D may be TRBD1 (6 bases). V was trimmed by 1 base and J by 7 bases, leaving 11 bases between them. CDR3 length: 13 amino acids. Germline V CDR1 and CDR2: SQVTM, ANQGSEA. DNA of the CDR3: TGCAGCGTTGAAGTCCAGGGGAGAAATGAGCAGTTCTTC. It is translated as CSVEVQGRNEQFF.